These T cell receptor beta chains were read from a single sample in a study of response to subunit inactivated influenza vaccine. MiXCR, run by TCRdb on the RT-PCR reads, gives a single entry per CDR3 protein. The sample includes approximately 480,000 distinct CDR3 sequences, approximately 11% of them seen just once. This specimen consisted of PBMCs from blood, obtained 35 to 45 days after vaccination. The receptors stem from a man aged 50 to 59 who received an inactivated influenza vaccine. Both conserved end residues are part of each CDR3. The D gene is left open where the match is weak. The size field is filled for only some rows; it gives once, few, many or a size class.

v_call	d_call	j_call	cdr3_length	clone_size	cdr3_nt	cdr3_aa
TRBV25-1	NA	TRBJ1-2	13	few	TGTGCCAGCAGTGGGGGGGCTAACTATGGCTACACCTTC	CASSGGANYGYTF
TRBV29-1	NA	TRBJ2-2	15	few	TGCAGCGTTGAAAGGGGCCAGGGCGCCACCGGGGAGCTGTTTTTT	CSVERGQGATGELFF
TRBV12-3/TRBV12-4	TRBD2	TRBJ2-3	17	few	TGTGCCAGCAGTTTAGGTCTAGCGGGCACCCCAGGGGATACGCAGTATTTT	CASSLGLAGTPGDTQYF
TRBV10-3	NA	TRBJ2-5	13	few	TGTGCCATCAAGGGGAGGGGGCAAGAGACCCAGTACTTC	CAIKGRGQETQYF
TRBV29-1	TRBD1	TRBJ2-6	14	NA	TGCAGCGCAATACAGGGGACTGGGGCCAACGTCCTGACTTTC	CSAIQGTGANVLTF
TRBV15	TRBD1	TRBJ1-5	17	NA	TGTGCCACCAGCAGAGATTCCAGGACAGGGCCCAATCAGCCCCAGCATTTT	CATSRDSRTGPNQPQHF
TRBV2	NA	TRBJ1-1	13	NA	TGTGCCAGCAGGGAGAGAGGGTATTCTGAAGCTTTCTTT	CASRERGYSEAFF
TRBV28	NA	TRBJ2-5	14	many	TGTGCCAGCAGTTCCCCTAGCATCCCAGAGACCCAGTACTTC	CASSSPSIPETQYF
TRBV12-3/TRBV12-4	NA	TRBJ2-3	15	many	TGTGCCAGCACCTTAGGCCCGGGGGGCACAGATACGCAGTATTTT	CASTLGPGGTDTQYF
TRBV5-1	NA	TRBJ2-7	14	NA	TGCGCCAGCAGCTTGGAAGCCAGATACTACGAGCAGTACTTC	CASSLEARYYEQYF
TRBV6-2/TRBV6-3	NA	TRBJ1-2	12	many	TGTGCCAGCAGTTACGGGAACTATGGCTACACCTTC	CASSYGNYGYTF
TRBV11-2	NA	TRBJ2-1	13	few	TGTGCCAGCAGCTCCGGGGCCCACAATGAGCAGTTCTTC	CASSSGAHNEQFF
TRBV5-1	NA	TRBJ2-2	12	NA	TGCGCCAGCAGCTTGGATGCCGGGGAGCTGTTTTTT	CASSLDAGELFF
TRBV10-3	TRBD1	TRBJ2-2	15	few	TGTGCCATGGGGACAGGTCCCACTAACACCGGGGAGCTGTTTTTT	CAMGTGPTNTGELFF
TRBV11-2	NA	TRBJ1-4	16	NA	TGTGCCAGCAGCAAGTCGTCGGGGGGGGCTAATGAAAAACTGTTTTTT	CASSKSSGGANEKLFF
TRBV6-5	NA	TRBJ2-3	16	NA	TGTGCCAGCAGTTACGGGGGACTTGCAAGGACAGATACGCAGTATTTT	CASSYGGLARTDTQYF
TRBV18	NA	TRBJ1-2	14	few	TGTGCCAGCTCACCACGGGGGACCTCTGATGGCTACACCTTC	CASSPRGTSDGYTF
TRBV3-1	NA	TRBJ2-6	17	NA	TGTGCCAGCAGCCAGGTCCCGGGAGCCTCTGGGGCCAACGTCCTGACTTTC	CASSQVPGASGANVLTF
TRBV7-8	NA	TRBJ1-2	15	NA	TGTGCCAGCAGCTTAGCTGCTCAGACTAACTATGGCTACACCTTC	CASSLAAQTNYGYTF
TRBV20-1	TRBD1	TRBJ1-2	15	NA	TGCAGTGCTAGAGATGGGGGACAGGGATCTGGGGACTACACCTTC	CSARDGGQGSGDYTF
TRBV6-2/TRBV6-3	NA	TRBJ2-7	13	once	TGTGCCAGCAGTCGGGACTGGGCCTACGAGCAGTACTTC	CASSRDWAYEQYF
TRBV19	NA	TRBJ2-1	15	NA	TGTGCCAGTAGTATTGACGGGACCCTTTTCAATGAGCAGTTCTTC	CASSIDGTLFNEQFF
TRBV27	TRBD1	TRBJ2-1	15	few	TGTGCCAGCAGTTTAGAGGGGGCTAGGTACAATGAGCAGTTCTTC	CASSLEGARYNEQFF
TRBV6-2/TRBV6-3	NA	TRBJ2-3	15	few	TGTGCCAGCAGTTACTCGAGACCATCCTCAGATACGCAGTATTTT	CASSYSRPSSDTQYF
TRBV5-1	NA	TRBJ2-1	11	NA	TGCGCCAGCAGAGGGGGCAATGAGCAGTTCTTC	CASRGGNEQFF
TRBV4-2	TRBD2	TRBJ2-3	16	NA	TGTGCCAGCAGCCCGGCGCCTAGCGGAAACACAGATACGCAGTATTTT	CASSPAPSGNTDTQYF
TRBV6-2/TRBV6-3	TRBD1	TRBJ2-3	16	NA	TGTGCCAGCAGTTCACGGACAGGGGGCGCGGGAGATACGCAGTATTTT	CASSSRTGGAGDTQYF
TRBV27	TRBD1	TRBJ2-7	15	NA	TGTGCCAGCAGTTCTAAAGGGGGACAGGGCTACGAGCAGTACTTC	CASSSKGGQGYEQYF
TRBV5-1	NA	TRBJ2-7	14	many	TGCGCCAGCAGCTTGGGAGCGTCGACCTACGAGCAGTACTTC	CASSLGASTYEQYF